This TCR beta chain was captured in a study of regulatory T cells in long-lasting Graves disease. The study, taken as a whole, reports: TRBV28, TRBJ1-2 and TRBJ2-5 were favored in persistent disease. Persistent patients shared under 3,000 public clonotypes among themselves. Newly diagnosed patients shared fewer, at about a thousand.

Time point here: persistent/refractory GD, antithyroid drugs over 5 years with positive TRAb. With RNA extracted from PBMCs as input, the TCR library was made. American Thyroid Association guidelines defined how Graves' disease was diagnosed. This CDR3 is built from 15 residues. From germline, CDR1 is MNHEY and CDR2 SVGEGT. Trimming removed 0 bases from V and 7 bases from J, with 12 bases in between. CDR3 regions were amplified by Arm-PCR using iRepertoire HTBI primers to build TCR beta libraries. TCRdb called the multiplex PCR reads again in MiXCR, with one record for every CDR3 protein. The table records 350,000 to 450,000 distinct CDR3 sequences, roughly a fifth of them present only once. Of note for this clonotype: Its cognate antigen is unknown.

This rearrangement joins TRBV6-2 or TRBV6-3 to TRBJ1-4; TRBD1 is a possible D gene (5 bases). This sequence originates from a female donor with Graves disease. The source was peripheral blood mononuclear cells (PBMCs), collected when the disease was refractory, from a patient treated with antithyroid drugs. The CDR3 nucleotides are TGTGCCAGCAGTTACTCGGGGGGTTCGGGTGAAAAACTGTTTTTT. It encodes CASSYSGGSGEKLFF.